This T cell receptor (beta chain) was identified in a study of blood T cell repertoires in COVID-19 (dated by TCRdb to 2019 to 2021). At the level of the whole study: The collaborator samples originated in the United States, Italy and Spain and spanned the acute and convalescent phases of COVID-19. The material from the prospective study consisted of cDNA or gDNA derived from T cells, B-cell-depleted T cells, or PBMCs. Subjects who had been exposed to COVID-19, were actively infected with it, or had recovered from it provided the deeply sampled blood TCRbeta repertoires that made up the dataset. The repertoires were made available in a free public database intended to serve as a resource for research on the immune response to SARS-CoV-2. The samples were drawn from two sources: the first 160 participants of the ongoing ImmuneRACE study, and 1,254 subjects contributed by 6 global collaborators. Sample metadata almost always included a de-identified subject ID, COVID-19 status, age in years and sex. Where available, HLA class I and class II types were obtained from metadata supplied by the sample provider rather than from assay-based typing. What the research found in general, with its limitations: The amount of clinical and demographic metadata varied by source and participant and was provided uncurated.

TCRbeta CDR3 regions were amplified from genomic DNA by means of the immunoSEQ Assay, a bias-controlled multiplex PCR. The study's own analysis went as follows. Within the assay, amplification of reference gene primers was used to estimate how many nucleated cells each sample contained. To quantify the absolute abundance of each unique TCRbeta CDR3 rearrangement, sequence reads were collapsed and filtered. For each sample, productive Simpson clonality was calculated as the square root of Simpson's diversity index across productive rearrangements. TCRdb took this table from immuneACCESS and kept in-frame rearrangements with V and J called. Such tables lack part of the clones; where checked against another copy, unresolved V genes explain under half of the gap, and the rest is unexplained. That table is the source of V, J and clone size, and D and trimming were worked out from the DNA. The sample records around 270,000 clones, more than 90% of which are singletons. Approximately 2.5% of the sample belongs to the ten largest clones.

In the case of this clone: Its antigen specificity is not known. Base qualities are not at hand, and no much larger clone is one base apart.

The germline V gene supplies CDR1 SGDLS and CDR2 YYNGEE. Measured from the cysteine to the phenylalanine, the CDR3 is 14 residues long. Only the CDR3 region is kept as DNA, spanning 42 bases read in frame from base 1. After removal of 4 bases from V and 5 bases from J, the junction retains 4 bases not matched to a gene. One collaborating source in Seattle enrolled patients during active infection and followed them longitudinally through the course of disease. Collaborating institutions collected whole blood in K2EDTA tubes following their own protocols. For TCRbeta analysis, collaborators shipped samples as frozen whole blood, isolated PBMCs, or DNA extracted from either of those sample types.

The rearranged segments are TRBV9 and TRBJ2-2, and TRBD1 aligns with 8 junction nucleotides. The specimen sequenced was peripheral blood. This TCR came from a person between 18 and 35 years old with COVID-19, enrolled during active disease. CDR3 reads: CASSPRTGTGELFF. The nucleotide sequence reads TGTGCCAGCAGCCCCAGGACAGGGACCGGGGAGCTGTTTTTT.